These T cell receptor beta chains were read from a single sample in a study of blood T cell repertoires in COVID-19. TCRdb's copy holds only in-frame clones and misses some; the assay was immunoSEQ multiplex PCR. Counted here are about 150,000 clones, roughly nine tenths occurring once; the ten biggest clones make up over 0.45%. Material for sequencing was peripheral blood. The receptor set was obtained from a man aged 45-60 years with acute or convalescent COVID-19. Each CDR3 is given with its conserved first and last residue. Clone size is not always given. Where it is, it says once, few, many or a class for expanded clones.

cdr3_aa v_call clone_size
CASTSDREGNEQFF TRBV19 NA
CASTGGRMNTEAFF TRBV3-1/TRBV3-2 NA
CASSDYRGRLDGYTF TRBV2 NA
CASRAGEAFF TRBV28 NA
CASTTDSTDTQYF TRBV19 NA
CASSLDRWAEAFF TRBV28 NA
CASSLEASGRGEQYF TRBV27 NA
CASSLVGGGSNQPQHF TRBV28 NA
CASRAGTDTYEQYF TRBV2 NA
CASSYSRGQGEAFF TRBV6-5 NA
CASSAHRGNYGYTF TRBV9 NA
CAWRERGVLFLAKNIQYF TRBV30 NA
CASSSVLGTGAYEQYF TRBV7-9 NA
CASSRRTGSNQPQHF TRBV3-1/TRBV3-2 NA
CASSEWTGGLGNTIYF TRBV7-9 NA
CASSKRGGSTGELFF TRBV27 NA
CASSIEPGQNNYGYTF TRBV19 NA
CAWSVPGTGVYEQYF TRBV30 NA
CASSGGVQPQHF TRBV28 NA
CASSLSASGSYNEQFF TRBV27 NA
CASSVDVAGWTGELFF TRBV9 once
CASSQYGGSKNIQYF TRBV4-3 NA
CASSKCGGSYEQYF TRBV21-1 NA
CATSDVNSNQPQHF TRBV24-1 NA
CASSMTGLREAFF TRBV19 once
CASSSGQGADGANVLTF TRBV19 NA
CASRAPSSGANVLTF TRBV5-4 few
CASSLDPHYEQYF TRBV11-2 NA
CASSMVLAGNEQFF TRBV19 NA
CASSSGGPRTGELFF TRBV21-1 NA
CASSLGQGGYGYTF TRBV27 NA
CAWSDRVDVVWGSETQYF TRBV30 once
CASTADRGKEKLFF TRBV28 NA
CASSPGQVYGYTF TRBV6-2/TRBV6-3 NA
CASSPPPAGGYTDTQYF TRBV18 NA
CASSSARGSGANVLTF TRBV7-9 NA
CASSQPWGVGTGELFF TRBV3-1/TRBV3-2 NA
CASSVARGSNYGYTF TRBV10-1 NA
CASSSSSGVNTGELFF TRBV5-1 NA
CAWSLSGGFSGNTIYF TRBV30 NA
CASSGAGGRVAFF TRBV12-3/TRBV12-4 NA
CATSEPGSTSEGYTF TRBV24-1 NA
CASSLGPGGLQPQHF TRBV27 few
CASRFRDSNTGELFF TRBV6-5 NA
CASRENEKLFF TRBV25-1 NA
CASSQDAGSSYNSPLHF TRBV14 NA
CASSYSFLDGYTF TRBV6-2/TRBV6-3 NA